Reported below is one TCR beta chain. The antigen is not known. The data were obtained in a study of T cells in narcolepsy. About the study: Patients with NT1 or NT2 and healthy control donors were enrolled.

Overall study results and limits: Some memory CD4+ repertoires had no autoreactive clone sequences. HCRT-specific and TRIB2-specific autoreactive clonotypes appeared among same-patient CSF and blood CD4+ clonotypes. Blood of same and different patients, but not healthy controls, reportedly held recurring autoreactive clonotypes.

Assay: immunoSEQ multiplex PCR; the TCRdb copy retains only in-frame clones and omits some. This table holds around 32,000 clones, less than 90% found once. Sequenced: memory (CD45RA-) CD4+ T cells from blood. The source is a human donor in good health.

The CDR3 loop reads CASSSPTSEGTGELFF. CDR3 bases: TGTGCCAGCAGCTCCCCGACTAGCGAGGGCACCGGGGAGCTGTTTTTT. The rearrangement joins TRBV5-6 to TRBJ2-2; 8 bases match TRBD2. Germline V gene sequence: CDR1 SGHDT, CDR2 YYEEEE. The trim removed 3 bases at V and 4 bases at J, leaving 8 bases unmatched. The length of the CDR3 is 16 residues. The full variable domain, completed using reference TRBV5-6 and TRBJ2-2, is DAGVTQSPTHLIKTRGQQVTLRCSPKSGHDTVSWYQQALGQGPQFIFQYYEEEERQRGNFPDRFSGHQFPNYSSELNVNALLLGDSALYLCASSSPTSEGTGELFFGEGSRLTVL.